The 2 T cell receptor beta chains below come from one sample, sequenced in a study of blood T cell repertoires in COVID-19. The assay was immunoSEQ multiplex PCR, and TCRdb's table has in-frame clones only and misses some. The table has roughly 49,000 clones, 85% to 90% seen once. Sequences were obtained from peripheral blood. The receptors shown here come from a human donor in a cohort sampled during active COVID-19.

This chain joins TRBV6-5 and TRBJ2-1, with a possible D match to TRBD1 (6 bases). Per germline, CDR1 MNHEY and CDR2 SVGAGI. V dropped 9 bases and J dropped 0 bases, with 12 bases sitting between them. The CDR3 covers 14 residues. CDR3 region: CASSRGSSYNEQFF. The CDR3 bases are TGTGCCAGTTCCAGGGGAAGCTCCTACAATGAGCAGTTCTTC.

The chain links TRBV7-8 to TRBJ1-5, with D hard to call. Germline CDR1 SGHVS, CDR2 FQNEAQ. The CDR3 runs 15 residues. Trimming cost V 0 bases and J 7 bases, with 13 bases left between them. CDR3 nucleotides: TGTGCCAGCAGCTTAGCGACGGCAGGTGGACAGCCCCAGCATTTT. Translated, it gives CASSLATAGGQPQHF.